Below, 17 T cell receptor beta chains from the same sample are listed, as sequenced in a study of high-grade serous ovarian cancer treatment subgroups. Tumor tissue was taken before any definitive surgery or chemotherapy was given. Some clones are missing from TCRdb's copy, which holds only in-frame ones; the method was immunoSEQ multiplex PCR. The table shows roughly 10,000 clones, with about 70% occurring only once. Sequencing was carried out using tumor tissue. The origin of the receptors is a human donor with high-grade serous ovarian cancer.

This clone has just a few counts. The chain joins TRBV11-2 to TRBJ1-2; 7 nucleotides line up with TRBD1. Trimming removed 3 bases from V and 2 bases from J; junction bases left unmatched: 3. This CDR3 contains 14 residues. CDR1 and CDR2 from the germline V gene are SGHAT and FQNNGV. The CDR3 DNA follows: TGTGCCAGCAGCTTCGCGGGACAGAACTATGGCTACACCTTC. Protein product: CASSFAGQNYGYTF.

This clone counts as large. The chain is built from TRBV9 and TRBJ1-1; D gene uncertain. Germline-derived CDR1 and CDR2 are SGDLS and YYNGEE. V dropped 2 bases and J dropped 1 base, with 6 bases sitting between them. The CDR3 has 13 amino acids. CDR3 sequence (DNA): TGTGCCAGCAGCGTCGCGGGGAACACTGAAGCTTTCTTT. Protein sequence: CASSVAGNTEAFF.

The V gene is TRBV19, the J gene TRBJ2-6; 8 bases match TRBD1. V gave up 6 bases and J gave up 0 bases; unmatched junction bases: 7. The germline gives CDR1 LNHDA, CDR2 SQIVND (reference sequence). The CDR3 totals 17 residues. The CDR3 protein is CASRSGTGISGANVLTF. In DNA, the CDR3 is TGTGCCAGTAGATCCGGGACAGGTATCTCTGGGGCCAACGTCCTGACTTTC.

The gene calls are TRBV15 and TRBJ2-3; 9 bases are shared with TRBD2. The V segment lost 5 bases and the J segment 2 bases; nucleotides outside the gene matches: 8. Germline CDR1 is LNHNV and CDR2 is YYDKDF (reference sequence). This CDR3 region has 16 residues. CDR3 amino acids: CATSFPAGGNTDTQYF. The CDR3, as DNA: TGTGCCACCAGCTTTCCCGCGGGAGGGAACACAGATACGCAGTATTTT. The complete variable domain, with remaining parts taken from reference TRBV15 and TRBJ2-3, reads DAMVIQNPRYQVTQFGKPVTLSCSQTLNHNVMYWYQQKSSQAPKLLFHYYDKDFNNEADTPDNFQSRRPNTSFCFLDIRSPGLGDTAMYLCATSFPAGGNTDTQYFGPGTRLTVL.

The V gene is TRBV9, the J gene TRBJ2-5; D remains ambiguous. Per germline, CDR1 SGDLS and CDR2 YYNGEE. V was shortened by 4 bases and J by 1 base, with 14 bases between the two germline ends. This CDR3 comprises 15 residues. The CDR3 loop is CASSPWTAPQETQYF. CDR3 nucleotide sequence: TGTGCCAGCAGCCCTTGGACCGCCCCCCAAGAGACCCAGTACTTC.

The rearrangement joins TRBV19 to TRBJ2-7, with a possible D match to TRBD1 (6 bases). The ends were cut back, 5 bases at V and 6 bases at J, with 17 bases in the middle. This CDR3 contains 14 residues. Germline lookup yields CDR1 LNHDA and CDR2 SQIVND (reference sequence). The CDR3 spells CASSPASRGGEQYF. CDR3 bases: TGTGCCAGTAGTCCTGCCAGCCGAGGGGGCGAGCAGTACTTC.

This clone was seen once. The V call is TRBV27, the J call TRBJ1-3; D is ambiguous. This CDR3 comprises 13 residues. Germline assignment: CDR1 MNHEY and CDR2 SMNVEV (reference sequence). V was pared by 1 base and J by 3 bases, with 4 bases between. For the CDR3, the DNA is TGTGCCAGCAGTTTATACCTTGGAAACACCATATATTTT. Translated, it gives CASSLYLGNTIYF.

The J gene is TRBJ2-1, the V gene TRBV7-2; 14 nucleotides agree with TRBD2. Germline CDR1 is SGHTA and CDR2 is FQGNSA. This CDR3 has 19 residues. J lost 5 bases, V lost 2 bases, and 11 bases had no gene match. The CDR3 is CASSLWGGTSGSGDNEQFF. For the CDR3, the DNA is TGTGCCAGCAGCTTATGGGGGGGGACTAGCGGGAGCGGGGACAATGAGCAGTTCTTC. Using reference TRBV7-2 and TRBJ2-1 for the parts outside the CDR3, the full variable domain is GAGVSQSPSNKVTEKGKDVELRCDPISGHTALYWYRQSLGQGLEFLIYFQGNSAPDKSGLPSDRFSAERTGGSVSTLTIQRTQQEDSAVYLCASSLWGGTSGSGDNEQFFGPGTRLTVL.

Only a few counts were recorded for this clone. J is TRBJ2-7 and V is TRBV19; D unclear. Germline-derived CDR1 and CDR2 are LNHDA and SQIVND (reference sequence). CDR3 size: 11 residues. Trimming took 6 bases from V and 5 from J, leaving 8 bases between them. CDR3 protein: CASSKGDEQYF. For the CDR3, the DNA is TGTGCCAGTAGCAAAGGCGACGAGCAGTACTTC.

This chain connects TRBV7-9 to TRBJ2-3; TRBD2 agrees at 9 bases. The V gene end was trimmed by 5 bases and the J gene end by 6 bases; junction bases not matched to a gene: 15. Germline-derived CDR1 and CDR2 are SEHNR and FQNEAQ (reference sequence). The CDR3 loop spans 17 amino acids. In nucleotides, the CDR3 is TGTGCCAGCAGCCCCGTTATGGGCGGGAGGGCCAAGGATACGCAGTATTTT. It translates to CASSPVMGGRAKDTQYF.

This CDR3 is CASSQEGGGHNQPQHF. The CDR3 coding sequence is TGTGCCAGCAGCCAGGAAGGAGGGGGCCACAATCAGCCCCAGCATTTT. The rearrangement links TRBV4-2 to TRBJ1-5; 7 bases align to TRBD1. Germline V gives CDR1 LGHNA, CDR2 YNFKEQ. V was clipped by 3 bases and J by 3 bases; unmatched bases: 8. The CDR3 is 16 amino acids.

This clone was detected once. The chain uses TRBV27 and TRBJ2-7; 10 bases match TRBD1. With 2 bases clipped from V and 1 base from J, the junction kept 5 bases outside the gene matches. The CDR3 contains 16 residues. Germline CDR1 MNHEY, CDR2 SMNVEV (reference sequence). The CDR3 is CASSLVWGQGSYEQYF. The CDR3 DNA reads as TGTGCCAGCAGTTTAGTATGGGGACAGGGGTCCTACGAGCAGTACTTC.

The chain is built from TRBV6-5 and TRBJ2-1; maybe TRBD2 (5 bases). Trimming removed 5 bases from V and 9 bases from J, with 14 bases in between. CDR1 is MNHEY, CDR2 SVGAGI, per germline. The CDR3 contains 13 residues. In DNA, the CDR3 is TGTGCCAGCAGTCGGGATGTCCTTGCTGAGCAGTTCTTC. Translated, it gives CASSRDVLAEQFF.

The chain combines TRBV11-2 with TRBJ2-5; tentatively, D is TRBD2 (5 bases). The V end was cut by 7 bases, the J end by 5 bases, with 20 bases between. CDR1 SGHAT and CDR2 FQNNGV come from the germline V gene. CDR3 length: 15 residues. The CDR3 sequence: CASTPGPGRSETQYF. In nucleotides, the CDR3 is TGTGCCAGCACCCCCGGGCCGGGGAGAAGTGAGACCCAGTACTTC.

A few counts support this clone. The gene calls are TRBV7-3 and TRBJ2-3; 7 nucleotides match TRBD1. Germline V gene sequence: CDR1 SGHTA, CDR2 FQGTGA. This CDR3 spans 16 amino acids. Trimming removed 4 bases from V and 5 bases from J; junction bases left unmatched: 12. Here the CDR3 reads CASSSRQGNRKDTQYF. The CDR3, as DNA: TGTGCCAGCAGCTCGAGACAGGGCAATAGAAAAGATACGCAGTATTTT.

This clone occurred once. The genes are TRBV6-6 and TRBJ1-2; 8 nucleotides align to TRBD1. V shed 5 bases and J 7 bases; nucleotides not matched to a gene: 6. Germline CDR1 reads MNHNY; CDR2 reads SVGAGI (reference sequence). The CDR3 is 13 residues long. DNA for the CDR3: TGTGCCAGCAGTCCCAGGGGGCGGGGTGGCTACACCTTC. It codes for CASSPRGRGGYTF.

This clone was counted a single time. DNA of the CDR3: TGTGCCAGCAGCTTAGCACCCGGGACCCTATCCCAGTACTTC. Its translation: CASSLAPGTLSQYF. The genes are TRBV7-9 and TRBJ2-5, with D perhaps matching TRBD1 or TRBD2 (5 bases each). Germline assignment: CDR1 SEHNR and CDR2 FQNEAQ (reference sequence). This CDR3 spans 14 amino acids. The V end lost 0 bases, the J end lost 9 bases, and 14 bases lay between the germline ends.